Listed here is a single T cell receptor beta chain. Its antigen is unknown. One end of the junction is discordant with germline, which a read error may explain. The sample belongs to a study of CD8+CD57+ T cells in acquired aplastic anemia (dated by TCRdb to between 2017 and 2018). About the investigation overall: Extracted DNA from sorted CD4+ and CD8+ cells averaged approximately 3 ug, ranging from roughly 0.17 to 30 ug. For healthy donor samples, the average read count was approximately 10 million for CD4+ cells and 11 million to 13 million for CD8+ cells.

In the study, sorted CD4+ and CD8+ blood T cells from patients with severe aplastic anemia and from healthy subjects underwent deep sequencing of TCR repertoires. Ficoll-Paque density gradient centrifugation was used to isolate peripheral blood mononuclear cells. Before DNA extraction, CD4+ and CD8+ T cells were sorted by FACS or by magnetic beads. Profiling of TCR beta VDJ combinations and CDR3 sequences used genomic DNA as the template. An Illumina HiSeq 2000 was used for TCR repertoire sequencing. From the authors' description of their analysis: TRBV/TRBJ rearrangement plots, CDR3 size and DJ length profiles, and Simpson's diversity index were used to evaluate the repertoires. The most abundant DNA sequence in the deep sequencing data was defined as the immunodominant clone. CDR3 amino acid sequences were screened for sharing across subjects and compared with published repertoires and the VDJdb database. TCRdb cleaned the public reads at Q25 with fastp, built clones with MiXCR and kept in-frame beta chains. Each CDR3 protein gets just one entry, which takes the most common genes and DNA from the rows behind it. The authors' filters were not applied to this entry. Across this sample there are hundreds of thousands of distinct CDR3 sequences, with 55% to 75% seen only once. Of the sample, approximately 4% falls within the top ten clones.

The germline V gene (reference sequence) yields SEHNR for CDR1 and FQNEAQ for CDR2. The CDR3 has 14 amino acids, counting the end cysteine and phenylalanine. Only the CDR3 region is kept as DNA, spanning 42 bases read in frame from base 1. The paper's findings and limits, for the study overall: Roughly 30 CD8+ CDR3 sequences were found to be shared between patients and controls, but these sequences appeared to be highly expressed in patients and within the immunodominant clones of the patients. Patients and healthy controls showed no significant difference in CD8+ Simpson's diversity (P=0.060).

The source is a human donor in good health, serving as a control. The sequence links TRBV7-9 to TRBJ1-6, and TRBD1 aligns with 7 junction nucleotides. Sequenced: sorted CD4+, CD8+, or CD8+CD57+ T cells (not recorded which) from PBMCs. The CDR3 loop reads CASRQGHYNSLLHF. The DNA reads as follows: TGTGCCAGCAGACAGGGGCACTATAATTCACTCCTCCACTTT.